This TCR beta chain came from a study of cytomegalovirus exposure and HLA in healthy donors (dated by TCRdb to about 2017). Regarding the research as a whole: In an earlier analysis of 550 to 750 of the donors, around 300 Gb of sequence data and 120 million or so unique TCR beta sequences from about 179 million T cells were reported. An early release that covered fewer than 800 HLA-typed donors contained about 290 gigabases of sequencing data and 70 million to 100 million unique TCR sequences. The genetic ancestry cluster associated with self-reported Caucasian donors included around 76% of the roughly 400 genotyped donors. The study aimed to test whether signatures of past pathogen exposure could be identified by cataloging public T cell receptors. The study profiled the T cell repertoires of hundreds of subjects by immunosequencing and related them to cytomegalovirus serostatus. In addition to the first cohort of roughly 700 subjects, a separate validation cohort of 120 different subjects was used. High-throughput TCR immunosequencing, statistical association of individual TCRs with disease status, and machine learning were combined to predict cytomegalovirus infection status. In a later analysis, previously published TCR beta repertoires from hundreds of donors were re-analyzed and high-resolution HLA genotyping was added so that TCR occurrence patterns could be studied. Rather than using new phenotypic data, the later analysis identified candidate immune exposures from TCR beta sequences and from how often those sequences occurred across donors. An earlier analysis of about 600 of the donors used high-throughput TCR beta sequencing to judge whether each TCR beta V gene segment behaved as functional or pseudogenic. Donor age, sex, ethnicity and CMV serostatus were compiled alongside the repertoire data. In a later genetic analysis, genome-wide SNP genotypes for about three fifths of the roughly 670 donors were used, and that subset was treated as a discovery cohort. Every repertoire in the discovery cohort had been generated on one and the same sequencing platform. Both class I and class II loci were covered by HLA typing, at four-digit resolution. Typing coverage differed by locus: A, B, C, DRB1 and DQB1 were typed in about 620-630 donors, DQA1 in about 550, DPA1 in around 600, and DPB1 in about 450. Several DR-DQ haplotypes were handled as single units for association and clustering, since linkage in the cohort was strong. On average, around 230,000 unique TCR beta nucleotide sequences were sequenced per donor among 398 genotyped donors of the cohort, with 15% to 20% of those sequences being non-productive.

In regard to this clone: The specificity of this receptor is unknown. It has no much larger one-base neighbor in the sample; base qualities were not kept.

From the germline V gene (reference sequence), CDR1 is SEHNR and CDR2 is FQNEAQ. The CDR3 numbers 14 residues from cysteine through phenylalanine. Left in the record is the CDR3 DNA by itself, 42 bases read in frame from the first base. V sheds 0 bases and J sheds 3 bases, leaving 8 bases between their ends. General conclusions and limits of the study: An earlier analysis of some 560 of the donors showed that most TCR beta V segments appeared in productive rearrangements either about 90% or about 30% of the time, which broadly matched IMGT annotations. Linkage disequilibrium might explain the correlated functional status among segregating V segments, but an unknown experimental factor could not be ruled out. A few of the identified cytomegalovirus-associated TCR beta chains were confirmed in vitro to be specific for cytomegalovirus antigens. While some public TCRs were present in many individuals, most TCR sequences turned up only very rarely across donors. The presence/absence analyses assumed that sequencing depth was roughly uniform across donors, and that assumption may not be true. Only TCR beta chains were sequenced in this cohort, and the absence of alpha or paired-chain data limited detectable features. A group of highly shared sequence variants was considered likely to be a technical artifact of the sequencing pipeline. According to a later analysis, most CMV-associated TCR beta chains appeared to be HLA-restricted, and the HLA associations seemed to be driven largely by CMV exposure. In both the original and validation cohorts, the classifier was reported to diagnose cytomegalovirus status with high specificity and sensitivity. Some IMGT-functional V segments, including TRBV6-2 and TRBV6-3, could not be distinguished by the 87-base-pair reads and were therefore excluded. Specific HLA alleles were associated with roughly 16,000 TCR beta sequences at a false discovery rate of 0.05 in a later analysis. V-gene and J-gene trimming of TCR beta chains was associated with a missense DCLRE1C variant in a later genetic analysis, and the association was replicated in an independent cohort. When HLA alleles, especially DR and DQ, strongly co-occurred, attributing TCR associations to individual alleles was difficult. A further reported finding was that TCR beta sequences accurately predicted the HLA-A and HLA-B alleles for most subjects in the first cohort. Because HLA typing was unavailable for some donors at each locus, only the typed subset was used in association tests. A later analysis found that HLA-associated TCR beta chains were more clonally expanded and had lower generation probabilities than equally common non-associated chains. According to the authors, the approach could potentially be generalized to other disease states and immunological phenotypes. In a later genetic analysis, fewer N-insertions in productive TCRs were reported among donors in an Asian-associated ancestry cluster than the roughly 640-donor mean. The study gave a list of roughly 150 TCR beta chains associated with cytomegalovirus. A later analysis found that TCR association rates varied across HLA loci, with DRB1 alleles showing the most associated TCRs and HLA-C alleles the fewest. Because counts were too low, about 18 rarely observed V segments, including chromosome 9 orphons, were excluded from the earlier analysis of around 590 of the donors. Immune exposure information for the cohort was limited to CMV serostatus. In a later analysis, several top co-occurrence clusters were reported to appear linked to parvovirus B19, influenza, CMV and Epstein-Barr virus.

The cohort comprised around 690 healthy bone marrow donors. All cohort members were sampled while nominally healthy, although unrecorded immune exposures were likely present. The donor was CMV seronegative and was included in the group of a few hundred seronegative cohort members. A peripheral blood sample was collected from each donor, and TCR beta sequencing was performed on peripheral blood mononuclear cells. The Qiagen DNeasy Blood Extraction Kit was used to extract genomic DNA from the blood cell samples. Library preparation employed the immunoSEQ multiplex PCR assay. The multiplex PCR relied on a mix of 60 forward primers for TCR Vbeta segments and 13 reverse primers for TCR Jbeta segments. The CDR3 region of rearranged TCR beta genes was amplified from genomic DNA by a multiplex PCR assay. On the Illumina HiSeq System, the amplified TCR beta libraries were sequenced as 87-base-pair reads. The paper's processing steps were these. In a later analysis, around 80 million unique TCR beta chains were counted across the roughly 610 repertoires, and roughly 10 million of these chains were shared by at least two donors. A nearest-neighbor algorithm error-corrected the raw reads and collapsed the reads into unique sequences, merging closely related sequences to remove PCR and sequencing errors. V, D and J gene segments were assigned by aligning CDR3 sequences to IMGT reference sequences. Each retained sequence needed at least a six-nucleotide match to both a V gene segment and a J gene segment. A rearrangement was called productive if the CDR3 had no stop codons and remained in frame with V and J, and every other rearrangement was called non-productive. Following IMGT convention, CDR3 was defined as the stretch from the second conserved V-encoded cysteine up to the conserved J-encoded phenylalanine. Sequences without an unambiguous match to a single V gene segment were excluded from the earlier analysis of almost 600 of the donors. An earlier analysis of around 600 of the donors classified V segments as functional when productive rearrangements were above 56.7% and as segregating when the standard deviation between donors was above 5%. A statistical classification framework was built for diagnosing cytomegalovirus status from the catalog of TCR beta chain sequences. In a later analysis, TCR nucleotide sequences were compared against IMGT/GENE-DB human TR gene sequences so that V and J genes could be assigned. Using the TCRdist pipeline, a later analysis assigned CDR3 sequences along with most-parsimonious VDJ recombination scenarios. In a later analysis, each TCR beta chain was defined by its CDR3 amino acid sequence together with its V-gene family, and reads without a unique V-gene family were excluded. As a way to deal with suspected cross-contamination and a sequencing artifact, a later analysis dropped more than 500 nucleotide sequences that were highly shared and had low generation probability. A later analysis calculated a clonal expansion index for each public chain from normalized within-repertoire ranks of inferred template counts. In a later analysis, generation probabilities were computed using a VDJ recombination model fitted to out-of-frame rearrangements, and the results were checked against IGoR. A later analysis scored TCR-TCR, TCR-HLA and TCR-CMV co-occurrence with hypergeometric tests, applying a repertoire-size bias correction to TCR pairs. To estimate false discovery rates, a later analysis permuted the HLA or CMV assignments 20 times. A later analysis grouped co-occurring TCRs with DBSCAN, adding TCRdist sequence similarity when clustering within HLA-allele-positive subsets. For co-occurrence clustering, repertoires with fewer than 30,000 or more than 120,000 public chains were excluded, along with roughly 5 repertoires with anomalous nucleotide sharing. Imported from immuneACCESS, the table was reduced by TCRdb to in-frame sequences with V and J called. These copies leave out some clones; in studies compared against another copy, an unresolved V gene accounts for under half, and the cause of the remainder is not known. V and J calls and clone size follow that table, whereas D and trimming were derived from the DNA. The table for this sample lists approximately 130,000 clones; approximately 85% of them were counted only once. The ten largest clones add up to under 2% of the sample.

The sequenced material came from PBMCs. This sequence uses TRBV7-9 and TRBJ2-5; matching of 5 bases hints at TRBD1 as the D gene. The TCR originated in a boy between 10 and 17 years old in good health and CMV-seronegative. The DNA is TGTGCCAGCAGCTTAGCGTTCAGGGAAGAGACCCAGTACTTC. Translated, it reads CASSLAFREETQYF.